These 24 T cell receptor beta chains were all obtained from the same sample, sequenced in a study of patients and donors after allogeneic stem cell transplantation. TCRdb re-called the RT-PCR reads with MiXCR, one entry per CDR3 protein. The data contain some 230,000 distinct CDR3 sequences, 13% to 15% of them seen just once; the ten biggest clones take up 11%. The specimen sequenced was blood, either unsorted or a sorted T cell fraction (not recorded which). These receptor sequences come from a human donor who was either an allogeneic HSCT recipient or a stem cell or donor lymphocyte infusion donor (not recorded which). It is not recorded whose cells these are; they may come from a transplant donor.

The chain is built from TRBV9 and TRBJ1-5; D remains unclear. V lost 3 bases to trimming and J lost 0 bases, with 13 bases between them. This CDR3 is built from 16 residues. Germline CDR1 is SGDLS and CDR2 is YYNGEE. This CDR3 reads CASSAQYGISNQPQHF. The DNA for the CDR3 is TGTGCCAGCAGCGCCCAGTATGGCATTAGCAATCAGCCCCAGCATTTT.

V is TRBV15 and J is TRBJ1-2; maybe TRBD1 (6 bases). Germline V gives CDR1 LNHNV, CDR2 YYDKDF (reference sequence). V was shortened by 2 bases and J by 6 bases, with 13 bases between the two germline ends. This CDR3 is 14 amino acids long. CDR3 bases: TGTGCCACCAGCAGACCCCGGGGGGCGGATGGCTACACCTTC. Translated: CATSRPRGADGYTF.

This clonotype occurred a few times. The V and J genes are TRBV29-1 and TRBJ1-4; 11 positions match TRBD1. CDR1 and CDR2 (germline): SQVTM, ANQGSEA. The length of the CDR3 is 15 residues. The V and J ends lost 7 bases and 7 bases, in that order; junction bases with no gene match: 11. DNA of the CDR3: TGCAGCGCTGCCGGGACAGGGGGAAGAGGTGAAAAACTGTTTTTT. This encodes CSAAGTGGRGEKLFF.

This clonotype was recorded many times. V usage is TRBV7-8 and J usage is TRBJ2-1, with 10 nucleotides matching TRBD2. This CDR3 is 17 amino acids long. Germline CDR1 and CDR2: SGHVS and FQNEAQ. The junction had 6 bases not matched to a gene; V was cut back by 1 base and J by 3 bases. The CDR3 protein is CASSLVPSGRFYNEQFF. The CDR3 DNA reads TGTGCCAGCAGCTTAGTTCCTAGCGGGAGATTCTACAATGAGCAGTTCTTC. Full variable domain (outside the CDR3, taken from reference TRBV7-8 and TRBJ2-1): GAGVSQSPRYKVAKRGQDVALRCDPISGHVSLFWYQQALGQGPEFLTYFQNEAQLDKSGLPSDRFFAERPEGSVSTLKIQRTQQEDSAVYLCASSLVPSGRFYNEQFFGPGTRLTVL.

This clonotype was detected a few times. This sequence joins TRBV6-1 and TRBJ2-3; unclear D gene. The CDR3 consists of 13 residues. Germline assignment: CDR1 MNHNS and CDR2 SASEGT. Trimming removed 3 bases at V and 2 bases at J, with 6 bases between. As DNA, the CDR3 is TGTGCCAGCAGTGATACCCACACAGATACGCAGTATTTT. It encodes CASSDTHTDTQYF.

This clonotype occurred many times. The chain couples TRBV7-9 to TRBJ1-1; D may be TRBD1 (6 bases). Trimming removed 5 bases from V and 4 bases from J, with 17 bases in between. This CDR3 is 15 amino acids long. The germline V gene has CDR1 SEHNR and CDR2 FQNEAQ (reference sequence). The CDR3 nucleotides are TGTGCCAGCAGCCCCCTCGGAGGGGGAGCCACTGAAGCTTTCTTT. Its translation is CASSPLGGGATEAFF.

The J gene is TRBJ2-3, the V gene TRBV20-1; D ambiguous. Between the trimmed V and J ends, which lost 5 bases and 2 bases, there was a span of 8 bases. The CDR3 contains 12 residues. The germline CDR1 and CDR2 sequences are DFQATT and SNEGSKA (reference sequence). The CDR3 DNA sequence: TGCAGTGCTTCCCAATCCACAGATACGCAGTATTTT. It encodes CSASQSTDTQYF.

This clonotype was detected a few times. The rearrangement uses TRBV11-3 and TRBJ2-1; D uncertain. The CDR3 is 15 residues long. Germline V gene data show CDR1 as SGHNT and CDR2 as YENEEA. The V gene lost 2 bases and the J gene lost 6 bases, with 14 bases spanning the gap. CDR3 amino acids: CASSLNPRPLNEQFF. The CDR3 DNA sequence: TGTGCCAGCAGCTTAAATCCCCGTCCCCTCAATGAGCAGTTCTTC.

V and J are TRBV7-2 and TRBJ1-4, with D possibly TRBD1 on 6 matching bases. Germline loops: CDR1 SGHTA, CDR2 FQGNSA. The CDR3 runs 14 residues. V lost 1 base and J lost 8, with 11 bases in between. CDR3 nucleotide sequence: TGTGCCAGCAGCTTAGTTCAGGGGCGGGAAAAACTGTTTTTT. It translates to CASSLVQGREKLFF.

The chain employs TRBV11-2 and TRBJ1-1; TRBD1 might be the D (6 bases). V shed 5 bases and J shed 1 base, with 23 bases lying between them. The CDR3 extends over 18 amino acids. Germline V gene sequence: CDR1 SGHAT, CDR2 FQNNGV. CDR3 loop: CASSQRAGAGNPNTEAFF. CDR3 bases: TGTGCCAGCAGCCAAAGGGCGGGGGCGGGTAATCCGAACACTGAAGCTTTCTTT.

This clonotype has at least ten counts. The V gene is TRBV12-3 or TRBV12-4, the J gene TRBJ1-2; TRBD1 is a possible D gene (6 bases). With 1 base removed from V and 8 bases from J, the gap between germline ends came to 14 bases. This CDR3 has 14 residues. The CDR3 bases are TGTGCCAGCAGTTTAGTTCGGGGACAAGGGGGCTACACCTTC. Amino acid sequence: CASSLVRGQGGYTF.

This clonotype was counted between two and nine times. This chain connects TRBV6-5 to TRBJ1-1; D is unclear. V lost 0 bases and J lost 5, with 13 bases in between. Germline V gene data show CDR1 as MNHEY and CDR2 as SVGAGI. This CDR3 comprises 15 residues. The CDR3 here is CASSYSYLGMTEAFF. The CDR3 nucleotides are TGTGCCAGCAGTTACTCATACTTGGGGATGACTGAAGCTTTCTTT.

This clonotype was counted a few times. The V call is TRBV9, the J call TRBJ2-3, with 7 bases identical to TRBD1. Germline V CDR1 and CDR2: SGDLS, YYNGEE. CDR3 length: 15 amino acids. V shed 6 bases, J shed 1 base, and the junction held 8 bases outside the gene matches. CDR3 amino acids: CASNRRGLGTDTQYF. The DNA of the CDR3 is TGTGCCAGCAATCGTAGGGGGCTGGGCACAGATACGCAGTATTTT.

In its sample, this clonotype was seen a few times. This chain connects TRBV20-1 to TRBJ1-5, with TRBD1 identical over 7 bases. V gave up 0 bases and J gave up 5 bases; unmatched junction bases: 16. The CDR3 extends over 18 amino acids. Germline V gene sequence: CDR1 DFQATT, CDR2 SNEGSKA (reference sequence). The CDR3 region has the DNA TGCAGTGCTAGAGATCCCACTCCTTTACAGGGGTCGGATCAGCCCCAGCATTTT. Its protein is CSARDPTPLQGSDQPQHF.

The table lists this clonotype with a few counts. The chain is built from TRBV5-1 and TRBJ2-7; 11 bases map to TRBD1. Germline V gives CDR1 SGHRS, CDR2 YFSETQ. V trimming: 4 bases; J trimming: 1 base; junction bases outside the gene matches: 7. The CDR3 sequence is 16 residues long. CDR3 coding DNA: TGCGCCAGCAGCCCCTCGGGACAGGGGGTTTCCTACGAGCAGTACTTC. The encoded protein is CASSPSGQGVSYEQYF.

The chain has TRBV12-1 and TRBJ1-5; the table gives TRBD1 as D, unverified against the DNA. TRBV12-1 constitutes a pseudogene. The CDR3 length is 18 residues. CDR3 bases: TGTGCCAGCAGCTTTGTGCAGCAGGGGGCCGTGATGGATCAGCCCCAGCATTTT. This translates into CASSFVQQGAVMDQPQHF.

This clonotype appeared a few times. The chain combines TRBV11-1 with TRBJ2-7, with D perhaps matching TRBD1 or TRBD2 (5 bases each). Germline values: CDR1 SGHAT, CDR2 FQDESV (reference sequence). Between the trimmed V and J ends, which lost 4 bases and 0 bases, there was a span of 16 bases. The CDR3 loop spans 16 amino acids. The CDR3 bases are TGTGCCAGCAGCTCCCCCCGGGGCGCCCTCTCCTACGAGCAGTACTTC. The encoded protein is CASSSPRGALSYEQYF.

This chain links TRBV29-1 with TRBJ1-2; 11 bases line up with TRBD1. Losses at the gene ends were 4 bases for V and 4 bases for J; bases not matched to a gene: 14. The CDR3 totals 17 residues. The V gene's germline CDR1 is SQVTM and CDR2 ANQGSEA. The CDR3 region is CSVGGVGWDRGFYGYTF. CDR3 bases: TGCAGCGTTGGGGGTGTTGGGTGGGACAGGGGGTTCTATGGCTACACCTTC.

This clonotype was seen only a few times. The V gene is TRBV7-2, the J gene TRBJ2-5; 7 bases fit TRBD2. Germline lookup yields CDR1 SGHTA and CDR2 FQGNSA. This CDR3 has 17 residues. V lost 1 base, J lost 4 bases, and 12 bases stayed unmatched. CDR3 protein: CASSLDGRPGEGETQYF. The DNA for the CDR3 is TGTGCCAGCAGCTTAGATGGTCGTCCCGGGGAGGGAGAGACCCAGTACTTC.

This sequence joins TRBV5-5 and TRBJ2-2; D ambiguous. The germline CDR1 and CDR2 sequences are SGHKS and YYEKEE (reference sequence). V was pared by 0 bases and J by 5 bases, with 11 bases between. The CDR3 consists of 15 residues. The CDR3 loop is CASSLAVQLTGELFF. In nucleotides, the CDR3 is TGTGCCAGCAGCTTGGCCGTCCAGTTGACCGGGGAGCTGTTTTTT. Filled out from reference TRBV5-5 and TRBJ2-2, the complete variable domain reads DAGVTQSPTHLIKTRGQQVTLRCSPISGHKSVSWYQQVLGQGPQFIFQYYEKEERGRGNFPDRFSARQFPNYSSELNVNALLLGDSALYLCASSLAVQLTGELFFGEGSRLTVL.

At least ten counts were recorded for this clonotype. The gene calls are TRBV6-2 or TRBV6-3 and TRBJ2-1; D remains ambiguous. Germline values: CDR1 MNHEY, CDR2 SVGEGT. Trimming pared 4 bases from V and 7 bases from J, leaving 11 bases between. The CDR3 is 13 residues long. The CDR3 spells CASSWGSRNEQFF. Here the CDR3 DNA reads TGTGCCAGCAGTTGGGGATCTAGGAATGAGCAGTTCTTC.

The CDR3, as DNA: TGTGCCACCAGTGACTCGAGCAGGGGCCCCGTTGGGGCCAACGTCCTGACTTTC. Protein sequence: CATSDSSRGPVGANVLTF. The V call is TRBV24-1, the J call TRBJ2-6; possibly TRBD1 for D (6 bases). V gave up 4 bases and J gave up 3 bases, with 18 bases separating them. The CDR3 runs 18 residues. The germline gives CDR1 KGHDR, CDR2 SFDVKD.

This clonotype was counted between two and nine times. The chain is built from TRBV29-1 and TRBJ1-2; D unclear. Trimming removed 4 bases at V and 2 bases at J, with 14 bases between. This CDR3 contains 14 residues. Germline CDR1 and CDR2: SQVTM and ANQGSEA. The CDR3 loop reads CSVVSGRMNYGYTF. The CDR3 nucleotides are TGCAGCGTTGTGAGCGGCAGGATGAACTATGGCTACACCTTC.

J is TRBJ1-1 and V is TRBV20-1; TRBD1 aligns across 7 bases. Per the germline V gene, CDR1 is DFQATT and CDR2 is SNEGSKA (reference sequence). The length of the CDR3 is 14 residues. J gave up 3 bases and V 3 bases, and 7 bases lay outside the gene matches. The CDR3 loop is CSARDAQGYTEAFF. The CDR3 DNA reads TGCAGTGCTAGGGACGCACAGGGGTACACTGAAGCTTTCTTT.